This T cell receptor beta chain was obtained from a study of T cells after yellow fever vaccination. The sample holds many counts of this clonotype. TCRdb independently ran MiXCR on the 5' RACE reads; one entry per CDR3 protein. The sample records approximately 600,000 distinct CDR3 sequences, approximately 13% being singletons. Germline CDR1 reads DFQATT; CDR2 reads SNEGSKA (reference sequence). The CDR3 length is 15 residues. V lost 4 bases to trimming and J lost 6 bases; unmatched junction nucleotides: 8. This receptor was obtained from a man between 25 and 39 years old who received the YFV17D yellow fever vaccine. The specimen was PBMCs, collected on the day of the yellow fever booster vaccination. The chain has TRBV20-1 and TRBJ2-3, with 12 bases identical to TRBD2. This CDR3 is CSATLAGGPGDTQYF. In nucleotides, the CDR3 is TGCAGTGCTACCCTAGCGGGAGGGCCAGGGGATACGCAGTATTTT.